This entry is about one T cell receptor (beta chain). What it binds is not known. From RNA transcripts, TCR beta CDR3 regions were amplified. The HTBI primer set served for first-round RT-PCR of the TCR CDR3. TCRdb re-called the multiplex PCR reads through MiXCR, storing one row per CDR3 protein. The table lists about 460,000 distinct CDR3 sequences, less than 25% of them singletons, with under 55% in the top ten. The CDR3 has 17 amino acids. V gave up 5 bases and J gave up 9 bases; unmatched junction bases: 15. Germline CDR1 reads MNHEY; CDR2 reads SMNVEV (reference sequence). This entry comes from a study of T cells in Graves' hyperthyroidism and ophthalmopathy. Study summary: Once the initial diagnosis was made, peripheral blood was obtained before any treatment.

It was 10 ml of fresh peripheral blood that supplied the PBMCs. Study results and caveats: Prediction of ophthalmopathy progression came a median 6.5 months pre-onset. Blood also carried most thyroid clonotypes expanded above 0.001.

The receptor was derived from a woman aged 70-85 years with Graves' ophthalmopathy. The V gene is TRBV27, the J gene TRBJ2-6; 8 nucleotides match TRBD1. The source material was blood. This CDR3 is CASSQKTGDLRVNVLTF. CDR3 DNA sequence: TGTGCCAGCAGTCAGAAGACAGGGGATCTAAGAGTCAACGTCCTGACTTTC.